Sequencing of this T cell receptor beta chain was carried out in a study of T cells in Graves' hyperthyroidism and ophthalmopathy. Uncontrolled infection, other autoimmune disease, pregnancy or lactation led to exclusion. Trimming took 0 bases from V and 6 from J, leaving 7 bases between them. Per germline, CDR1 SGHNT and CDR2 YENEEA. CDR3 length: 13 amino acids. TCR beta CDR3 region amplification was performed from RNA transcripts. Initially, a first-round RT-PCR of the TCR CDR3 employed the HTBI primer set. A single record per CDR3 protein comes from TCRdb applying MiXCR to the multiplex PCR reads. The sample carries approximately 210,000 distinct CDR3 sequences, approximately 17% recorded once. This clonotype appeared many times.

Sequenced input: blood. The V and J genes are TRBV11-3 and TRBJ2-3, with D unresolved. The TCR comes from a man in his fifties with Graves' hyperthyroidism. This chain's CDR3 is CASSLDQGDTQYF. In nucleotides, the CDR3 is TGTGCCAGCAGCTTAGATCAAGGGGATACGCAGTATTTT.